In this sample, the clone carrying this T cell receptor (beta chain) turned up many times. Its specificity is not known. 5'RACE with 10-nucleotide random UMIs generated the cDNA. A single run covered 15-18 subjects with over 190 million TCR-beta sequences. Each CDR3 protein gets one entry after TCRdb re-called the 5' RACE reads with MiXCR. The sample consists of roughly 34,000 distinct CDR3 sequences, under 6% of them appearing once. These data belong to a study of neurological immune-mediated disorders. It was from 2 million PBMCs stored at -80 C that the unsorted libraries were obtained. The study's findings and limits: CDR3 amino acid sequences of expanded clones were not shared across subjects, a result suggesting private repertoires in all groups.

The V gene's germline CDR1 is MNHEY and CDR2 SMNVEV (reference sequence). J lost 3 bases, V lost 2 bases, and 9 bases had no gene match. The CDR3 is made up of 16 amino acids. The chain carries TRBV27 and TRBJ2-7, with TRBD2 identical over 8 bases. This clonotype was sampled from a man younger than 30 in good health. Sequencing was done on a sample of PBMCs. In nucleotides, the CDR3 is TGTGCCAGCAGTTTAAGTCCAGGGACTAGTCGCTACGAGCAGTACTTC. It encodes CASSLSPGTSRYEQYF.